The rows below give T cell receptor beta chains drawn from one sample of a study of T cells after yellow fever vaccination. MiXCR was run by TCRdb on the 5' RACE reads, yielding one entry per CDR3 protein. This sample has fewer than 350,000 distinct CDR3 sequences, with roughly 9.4% found just once. Material: PBMCs, obtained on the day of the first yellow fever vaccination. All receptors come from a man aged 18 to 35 who received the YFV17D yellow fever vaccine. CDR3s include the opening cysteine and the closing phenylalanine or tryptophan. Fields, in order: J gene, V gene, clone size, D gene, CDR3 protein, CDR3 DNA. D genes are given only for firm matches. The size field is filled for only some rows; it gives once, few, many or a size class.

TRBJ2-7,TRBV5-1,few,-,CASSFLPGLGYYEQYF,TGCGCCAGCAGCTTCCTTCCCGGACTTGGATACTACGAGCAGTACTTC
TRBJ2-3,TRBV4-2,once,-,CASSQKARTSTDTQYF,TGTGCCAGCAGCCAAAAAGCCCGGACTAGCACAGATACGCAGTATTTT
TRBJ2-3,TRBV18,few,-,CASSPQNLGVSDTQYF,TGTGCCAGCTCACCACAAAACTTAGGAGTCTCAGATACGCAGTATTTT
TRBJ1-2,TRBV12-3/TRBV12-4,few,-,CASSLADPESGYTF,TGTGCCAGCAGTTTAGCTGACCCTGAGTCGGGCTACACCTTC
TRBJ1-4,TRBV30,-,-,CAWSVSGTNEKLFF,TGTGCCTGGAGTGTATCTGGCACTAATGAAAAACTGTTTTTT
TRBJ1-2,TRBV5-1,-,-,CASSRFGPGSRGYTF,TGCGCCAGCAGCCGCTTCGGTCCAGGGAGTCGAGGCTACACCTTC
TRBJ1-4,TRBV2,-,-,CASSKTATNEKLFF,TGTGCCAGCAGTAAGACAGCAACTAATGAAAAACTGTTTTTT
TRBJ2-2,TRBV29-1,few,TRBD1,CSVAGTGGGNTGELFF,TGCAGCGTTGCCGGGACAGGGGGAGGTAACACCGGGGAGCTGTTTTTT
TRBJ2-7,TRBV27,few,TRBD1,CASSSIDRVGWSEYEQYF,TGTGCCAGCAGTTCGATCGACAGGGTCGGGTGGTCTGAATACGAGCAGTACTTC
TRBJ2-3,TRBV25-1,many,-,CASSEGPRVRHTQYF,TGTGCCAGCAGTGAGGGTCCCCGGGTCAGGCATACGCAGTATTTT
TRBJ2-5,TRBV9,-,-,CASSVGGFPETQYF,TGTGCCAGCAGCGTAGGAGGGTTTCCAGAGACCCAGTACTTC
TRBJ2-3,TRBV20-1,-,TRBD1,CSARTGLSTDTQYF,TGCAGTGCTCGGACAGGGCTGAGCACAGATACGCAGTATTTT
TRBJ1-1,TRBV6-2/TRBV6-3,-,-,CASTLSIRENTEAFF,TGTGCCAGCACGTTGTCCATCAGGGAGAACACTGAAGCTTTCTTT
TRBJ1-6,TRBV20-1,-,-,CSARGGGSYNSPLHF,TGCAGTGCTAGGGGGGGAGGGTCCTATAATTCACCCCTCCACTTT
TRBJ1-3,TRBV4-2,few,-,CASSQGGVLGNTIYF,TGTGCCAGCAGCCAAGGAGGGGTGCTTGGAAACACCATATATTTT
TRBJ2-3,TRBV4-3,-,-,CASSQESRGEGTDTQYF,TGCGCCAGCAGCCAAGAAAGTAGGGGGGAGGGCACAGATACGCAGTATTTT
TRBJ2-5,TRBV5-1,few,-,CASSLMGYQETQYF,TGCGCCAGCAGCTTGATGGGGTACCAAGAGACCCAGTACTTC
TRBJ1-2,TRBV10-3,-,-,CAISESRGPYGYTF,TGTGCCATCAGTGAGTCGAGGGGCCCCTATGGCTACACCTTC
TRBJ2-6,TRBV6-5,-,-,CASSYGGHPSGANVLTF,TGTGCCAGCAGTTACGGGGGGCACCCCTCTGGGGCCAACGTCCTGACTTTC
TRBJ2-7,TRBV5-4,many,-,CASSSMDRPYEQYF,TGTGCCAGCAGCTCGATGGACAGACCCTACGAGCAGTACTTC
TRBJ2-5,TRBV9,-,TRBD2,CASSVNPGLAGQETQYF,TGTGCCAGCAGCGTAAATCCGGGACTAGCGGGGCAAGAGACCCAGTACTTC
TRBJ1-4,TRBV12-3/TRBV12-4,few,-,CASSSGSGANEKLFF,TGTGCCAGCAGTTCCGGTTCAGGGGCTAATGAAAAACTGTTTTTT
TRBJ2-4,TRBV7-2,few,-,CASSSPVLAKNIQYF,TGTGCCAGCAGCTCCCCCGTACTAGCCAAAAACATTCAGTACTTC
TRBJ1-2,TRBV7-2,many,TRBD1,CASSRGGQAYGYTF,TGTGCCAGCAGCCGAGGGGGACAGGCCTATGGCTACACCTTC
TRBJ2-7,TRBV6-6,few,-,CASSTVLGFRQYF,TGTGCCAGCAGTACCGTTTTAGGCTTCCGGCAGTACTTC
TRBJ2-7,TRBV27,few,-,CASSLRPIQGGYEQYF,TGTGCCAGCAGTTTGAGGCCAATACAGGGGGGGTACGAGCAGTACTTC
TRBJ1-1,TRBV6-2/TRBV6-3,few,TRBD1,CASSYSGQGDEAFF,TGTGCCAGCAGTTACTCCGGACAGGGTGATGAAGCTTTCTTT
TRBJ1-2,TRBV4-1,few,-,CASSQSAPTLYGYTF,TGCGCCAGCAGCCAATCAGCCCCTACGTTATATGGCTACACCTTC
TRBJ2-3,TRBV2,few,-,CASNVGGRSDTQYF,TGTGCCAGCAATGTAGGGGGGCGATCAGATACGCAGTATTTT
TRBJ1-5,TRBV6-1,-,TRBD1,CASKGQGMSQPQHF,TGTGCCAGCAAGGGACAGGGCATGAGCCAGCCCCAGCATTTT
TRBJ2-2,TRBV15,-,-,CATTKVTGTGELFF,TGTGCCACCACCAAAGTCACGGGCACCGGGGAGCTGTTTTTT
TRBJ1-2,TRBV3-1,-,TRBD1,CASRRTGGGGYTF,TGTGCCAGCAGACGGACAGGGGGCGGTGGCTACACCTTC
TRBJ1-2,TRBV7-2,-,-,CASSPTRQDGYPF,TGTGCCAGCAGCCCCACCCGACAGGATGGCTACCCCTTC
TRBJ1-1,TRBV7-9,-,-,CASSSNYMNTEAFF,TGTGCCAGCAGCTCCAATTACATGAACACTGAAGCTTTCTTT
TRBJ1-1,TRBV5-1,-,-,CASSLQNSNTEAFF,TGCGCCAGCAGCTTGCAAAATTCGAACACTGAAGCTTTCTTT
TRBJ2-2,TRBV3-1,many,TRBD2,CASSQGLAGQTTGELFF,TGTGCCAGCAGCCAAGGACTAGCGGGACAAACCACCGGGGAGCTGTTTTTT
TRBJ2-2,TRBV7-2,-,-,CASSREAQMGRTGELFF,TGTGCCAGCAGCAGAGAGGCACAAATGGGGAGAACCGGGGAGCTGTTTTTT
TRBJ2-1,TRBV6-5,few,-,CASSYSWGHIYNEQFF,TGTGCCAGCAGTTACTCTTGGGGACACATTTACAATGAGCAGTTCTTC
TRBJ2-2,TRBV20-1,many,-,CSAPVAGGGLYNTGELFF,TGCAGTGCCCCCGTCGCAGGGGGGGGCCTGTATAACACCGGGGAGCTGTTTTTT
TRBJ1-1,TRBV5-1,-,-,CASSLVGRFENTEAFF,TGCGCCAGCAGCTTGGTCGGCAGGTTCGAGAACACTGAAGCTTTCTTT
TRBJ2-1,TRBV6-2/TRBV6-3,-,-,CASSYSRSPYNEQFF,TGTGCCAGCAGTTACTCCCGGTCTCCTTACAATGAGCAGTTCTTC
TRBJ2-1,TRBV20-1,-,TRBD2,CSAFGAGGRNEQFF,TGCAGTGCCTTTGGGGCGGGGGGGCGAAATGAGCAGTTCTTC
TRBJ2-1,TRBV29-1,few,TRBD2,CSVVHTSGGGEQFF,TGCAGCGTTGTACATACTAGCGGGGGCGGTGAGCAGTTCTTC
TRBJ2-5,TRBV10-3,few,TRBD2,CAIRRGLAGAEETQYF,TGTGCCATCAGGAGGGGACTAGCGGGGGCCGAAGAGACCCAGTACTTC
TRBJ1-1,TRBV7-9,-,-,CASSRGVDWRLNTEAFF,TGTGCCAGCAGTCGTGGCGTCGATTGGAGGCTGAACACTGAAGCTTTCTTT
TRBJ2-5,TRBV5-1,few,-,CASSLVSTRETQYF,TGCGCCAGCAGCTTGGTTTCAACGCGGGAGACCCAGTACTTC
TRBJ1-4,TRBV7-2,few,TRBD1,CASSSSRGQRNEKLFF,TGTGCCAGCAGCTCATCGAGGGGACAGCGTAATGAAAAACTGTTTTTT
TRBJ2-2,TRBV6-5,-,-,CATKAGELFF,TGTGCCACTAAGGCCGGGGAGCTGTTTTTT
TRBJ1-1,TRBV7-2,-,TRBD1,CASSGQGESTEAFF,TGTGCCAGCAGCGGACAGGGCGAGAGCACTGAAGCTTTCTTT
TRBJ2-3,TRBV20-1,-,TRBD1,CSARERGQGAPVRYF,TGCAGTGCTAGAGAAAGGGGACAGGGGGCACCCGTCCGGTATTTT
TRBJ1-4,TRBV20-1,-,-,CSAREYPGTKLFF,TGCAGTGCTAGAGAATACCCCGGGACTAAACTGTTTTTT
TRBJ1-1,TRBV4-3,many,-,CASSQAGNTEAFF,TGCGCCAGCAGCCAAGCCGGGAACACTGAAGCTTTCTTT
TRBJ1-2,TRBV19,few,-,CASSMLGYGYTF,TGTGCCAGTAGTATGCTCGGCTATGGCTACACCTTC
TRBJ2-1,TRBV7-9,-,TRBD2,CASTPLGGGRSYNEQFF,TGTGCCAGCACCCCCCTTGGGGGGGGACGCTCCTACAATGAGCAGTTCTTC
TRBJ2-1,TRBV18,few,-,CASSPLNKAIYNEQFF,TGTGCCAGCTCACCCCTAAATAAGGCGATCTACAATGAGCAGTTCTTC
TRBJ2-5,TRBV11-2,-,TRBD1,CASSLETGQGLSSQETQYF,TGTGCCAGCAGCTTAGAAACGGGACAGGGGCTAAGTAGTCAAGAGACCCAGTACTTC